Detailed here is one T cell receptor beta chain. Its antigen remains unknown. This sample was taken from a study of cytomegalovirus exposure and HLA in healthy donors. PCR was performed using 60 Vbeta and 13 Jbeta primers. TCRdb keeps only in-frame clones here, not all; method: immunoSEQ multiplex PCR. The sample records 200,000 to 250,000 clones, about 75% being singletons. Study-wide points: Earlier analysis found most TCR beta V segments productive about 90% or about 30% of the time.

The receptor comes from a woman in her twenties or thirties in good health and CMV-seronegative. Sequencing used PBMCs.

In nucleotides, the CDR3 is TGTGCCAGCAGCTTGGTACAGGGTCAGCCCCAGCATTTT. Translating it yields CASSLVQGQPQHF. J is TRBJ1-5 and V is TRBV5-8; tentative D call: TRBD1 (6 bases). The CDR3 runs to 13 residues. V lost 0 bases, J lost 6 bases, and 7 bases lay in between. CDR1 SGHTS and CDR2 YDEGEE come from the germline V gene.